This T cell receptor (beta chain) was captured in a study of CD4 T cells in relation to SARS-CoV-2 and coronaviruses. The overall study: No peptide or an HIV-1 Nef peptide pool served as negative control.

TCRdb's copy holds only in-frame clones and misses some; the assay was immunoSEQ multiplex PCR. Of about 22,000 clones detected, roughly 80% appear once; the ten largest clones hold roughly a sixth. The CDR3 is 19 amino acids. CDR1 and CDR2 (germline): GTSNPN, SVGIG (reference sequence). V was clipped by 1 base and J by 0 bases; unmatched bases: 12. The study's findings and limits: This crossreactivity analysis covered spike protein alone, no other viral proteins.

As to this clone: Its antigen is unknown.

Unexposed donor CD4+ T cells date from 2011-2018, before the COVID-19 pandemic. CD4+ T cells were isolated from the cells after about 11 days of culture. As cell numbers allowed, unexposed-donor CD4+ T cells faced SARS-CoV-2 S/N and four cold-coronavirus spikes. The sample consisted of CD4+ T cells from PBMCs, cultured in vitro. The chain is built from TRBV30 and TRBJ1-5; 10 bases are shared with TRBD1. The clonotype was recovered from a human donor in good health. This chain's CDR3 is CAWSDGDRGLGDSNQPQHF. In DNA form, the CDR3 reads TGTGCCTGGAGTGATGGAGACAGGGGGCTAGGAGATAGCAATCAGCCCCAGCATTTT.